The T cell receptor beta chain described here comes from a study of blood T cell repertoires in COVID-19. The wider study: In each case, the material was cDNA or gDNA derived from T cells, B-cell-depleted T cells, or PBMCs.

Participant age was roughly 18 to 95 years, and participants resided in approximately 24 US areas. The CDR3 extends over 13 amino acids. From germline, CDR1 is SGHDT and CDR2 YYEEEE. The germline V and J ends were trimmed by 4 bases and 8 bases, with 13 bases remaining between them. Only in-frame clones appear in the TCRdb table, and some are missing; sequencing was by immunoSEQ multiplex PCR. The sample yields a few hundred thousand clones, around 86% seen once. Sequencing was done on a sample of PBMCs or T cells enriched from blood (not recorded which). The genes are TRBV5-6 and TRBJ2-1, with TRBD1 as a possible D gene (6 bases). This TCR derives from a woman aged 50 to 60 who had recovered from COVID-19. CDR3 nucleotides: TGTGCCAGCAGCCTGGGGGCCGGCTATGAGCAGTTCTTC. Its protein product is CASSLGAGYEQFF.